These 19 T cell receptor beta chains came from one sample sequenced in a study of cytomegalovirus exposure and HLA in healthy donors. PCR amplification relied on 60 Vbeta primers (plus 13 Jbeta primers). Sequencing used immunoSEQ multiplex PCR; TCRdb keeps in-frame clones, though not all of them. Here the sample spans tens of thousands of clones, around 73% being singletons. What was sequenced was PBMCs. The receptors stem from a man between 60 and 75 years old in good health and CMV-seronegative.

The chain is built from TRBV9 and TRBJ2-3; D remains unclear. The germline V and J ends were trimmed by 3 bases and 10 bases, with 12 bases remaining between them. Germline CDR1 reads SGDLS; CDR2 reads YYNGEE. There are 12 residues in the CDR3. DNA of the CDR3: TGTGCCAGCAGCGACTCCCGACACTCGCAGTATTTT. Translating gives CASSDSRHSQYF.

The chain joins TRBV6-5 to TRBJ1-2; TRBD1 aligns across 9 bases. The CDR3 has 15 amino acids. The junction had 7 bases not matched to a gene; V was cut back by 6 bases and J by 2 bases. The V gene's germline CDR1 is MNHEY and CDR2 SVGAGI. The CDR3 coding sequence is TGTGCCAGCAGCCTAGGACAGGGGAAAAACTATGGCTACACCTTC. Amino acids: CASSLGQGKNYGYTF.

V and J are TRBV5-1 and TRBJ2-1, with TRBD2 as a possible D gene (6 bases). Germline V lookup: CDR1 SGHRS, CDR2 YFSETQ. V was clipped by 5 bases and J by 6 bases, with 15 bases between them. The CDR3 is made up of 14 amino acids. In DNA form, the CDR3 reads TGCGCCAGCAGTGCGGGGTACGGGGGCAATGAGCAGTTCTTC. It specifies CASSAGYGGNEQFF.

With regard to this clone: Sequence at one end of the junction differs from germline and may be a read error. The chain joins TRBV27 to TRBJ2-6, with D unclear. CDR1 is MNHEY, CDR2 SMNVEV, per germline (reference sequence). There are 15 residues in the CDR3. The CDR3 DNA sequence: TGTCCCAGCAGTTTAGCTATCTCTGGGGCCAACGTCCTGACTTTC. This translates into CPSSLAISGANVLTF.

The chain links TRBV6-6 to TRBJ1-1; D call uncertain. The V and J ends lost 2 bases and 1 base respectively, with 5 bases between them. The germline V gene encodes CDR1 MNHNY and CDR2 SVGAGI (reference sequence). This CDR3 has 13 amino acids. The CDR3 DNA is TGTGCCAGCAGTTACACAACGAACACTGAAGCTTTCTTT. Amino acids: CASSYTTNTEAFF.

The chain uses TRBV5-6 and TRBJ1-2; unclear D gene. The CDR3 extends over 14 amino acids. V was pared by 1 base and J by 5 bases, with 12 bases between. In germline, CDR1 is SGHDT, CDR2 YYEEEE. The CDR3 bases are TGTGCCAGCAGCTTGTGGGAGGCCCCATATGGCTACACCTTC. Residues: CASSLWEAPYGYTF.

On this clone itself: The junction and the germline gene differ at one end; a read error may be behind it. The CDR3, as DNA: TGTCCCAGCAGCTTAGCCGTAGGGAGCTCCTACGAGCAGTACTTC. It is translated as CPSSLAVGSSYEQYF. The chain joins TRBV7-2 to TRBJ2-7; D may be TRBD2 (5 bases). CDR1 is SGHTA and CDR2 is FQGNSA in the germline V gene. The CDR3 is made up of 15 amino acids.

This chain links TRBV6-5 with TRBJ1-2; no definite D call. CDR1 and CDR2 from the germline V gene are MNHEY and SVGAGI. V was shortened by 6 bases and J by 3 bases, with 8 bases between the two germline ends. The CDR3 extends over 12 amino acids. The CDR3: CASSPGYYGYTF. In nucleotides, the CDR3 is TGTGCCAGCAGCCCAGGTTACTATGGCTACACCTTC.

This sequence joins TRBV5-5 and TRBJ2-2, with 9 bases fitting TRBD1. The CDR3 consists of 18 residues. J lost 6 bases, V lost 3 bases, and 15 bases had no gene match. Per the germline V gene, CDR1 is SGHKS and CDR2 is YYEKEE (reference sequence). CDR3 sequence reads: CASSSQATGTGRAGELFF. CDR3 bases: TGTGCCAGCAGCTCGCAAGCGACCGGGACAGGGAGGGCCGGGGAGCTGTTTTTT.

The chain recombines TRBV12-1 with TRBJ2-3; the D call in the table, TRBD2, was not verified against the DNA. TRBV12-1 counts as a pseudogene. The CDR3 is made up of 20 amino acids. The CDR3 DNA sequence: TGTGCCAGCAGTCCTTCCGGGACTAGCGGAGCCCGCCGCAGCACAGATACGCAGTATTTT. Its protein is CASSPSGTSGARRSTDTQYF.

The CDR3 reads CASSLVAGGYNEQFF. DNA for the CDR3: TGTGCCAGCAGTTTGGTAGCGGGGGGATACAATGAGCAGTTCTTC. V gene TRBV28 combines with J gene TRBJ2-1, with 10 bases aligning to TRBD2. There are 15 residues in the CDR3. Germline V gene sequence: CDR1 MDHEN, CDR2 SYDVKM. J gave up 4 bases and V 3 bases, and 3 bases lay outside the gene matches.

The chain couples TRBV7-2 to TRBJ2-1; D remains ambiguous. This CDR3 has 14 residues. V was shortened by 2 bases and J by 9 bases, with 14 bases between the two germline ends. The V gene's germline CDR1 is SGHTA and CDR2 FQGNSA. The CDR3 coding sequence is TGTGCCAGCAGCTTATTGCCTAGTTCAATTGAGCAGTTCTTC. Its translation is CASSLLPSSIEQFF.

J is TRBJ1-3 and V is TRBV18; D gene unclear. V lost 1 base to trimming and J lost 2 bases, with 12 bases between them. The CDR3 sequence is 16 residues long. CDR1 is KGHSH and CDR2 is LQKENI in the germline V gene. CDR3 bases: TGTGCCAGCTCACCACGGGCGCCGGATCCTGGAAACACCATATATTTT. Its protein is CASSPRAPDPGNTIYF.

The V call is TRBV29-1, the J call TRBJ1-5; TRBD1 aligns across 9 bases. V lost 6 bases and J lost 9; bases outside the gene matches: 9. The CDR3 sequence is 13 residues long. Germline V gives CDR1 SQVTM, CDR2 ANQGSEA. The CDR3 is CSVRDRDSGPQHF. CDR3 bases: TGCAGCGTCCGGGACAGGGACTCTGGGCCCCAGCATTTT. The entire variable domain, with the rest obtained from reference TRBV29-1 and TRBJ1-5, is as follows: SAVISQKPSRDICQRGTSLTIQCQVDSQVTMMFWYRQQPGQSLTLIATANQGSEATYESGFVIDKFPISRPNLTFSTLTVSNMSPEDSSIYLCSVRDRDSGPQHFGDGTRLSIL.

The sample holds one count of this clone. An end of the junction differs from the germline gene, which may be a read error. The chain joins TRBV4-2 to TRBJ2-1, with 10 positions matching TRBD2. Germline CDR1 and CDR2: LGHNA and YNFKEQ. The CDR3 is 16 residues long. CDR3: CARSPQRGGSDNEQFF. DNA of the CDR3: TGTGCCCGCAGCCCGCAGCGGGGGGGCAGCGACAATGAGCAGTTCTTC.

CDR3 loop: CASSPRTSGRSYNEQFF. The CDR3 coding sequence is TGTGCCAGCAGTCCCCGGACTAGCGGGAGGTCCTACAATGAGCAGTTCTTC. The rearrangement links TRBV27 to TRBJ2-1; 14 bases are a match to TRBD2. The germline V gene encodes CDR1 MNHEY and CDR2 SMNVEV (reference sequence). V dropped 5 bases and J dropped 1; count of bases not matched to a gene: 4. This CDR3 has 17 amino acids.

V usage is TRBV10-3 and J usage is TRBJ1-1; no definite D call. V lost 2 bases and J lost 8, with 9 bases in between. CDR1 ENHRY and CDR2 SYGVKD come from the germline V gene. This CDR3 contains 12 residues. CDR3 in amino acids: CAISEGGGEAFF. In DNA, the CDR3 is TGTGCCATCAGTGAGGGTGGAGGAGAAGCTTTCTTT.

This clone was seen a handful of times. One end of the junction is discordant with germline, which a read error may explain. The CDR3 reads CSSSSKYRGRSSYEQYF. The CDR3 DNA reads TGTTCCAGCAGCTCGAAATACAGGGGGCGATCCTCCTACGAGCAGTACTTC. The chain has TRBV7-9 and TRBJ2-7; 9 nucleotides agree with TRBD1. The CDR3 covers 17 residues. Germline V lookup: CDR1 SEHNR, CDR2 FQNEAQ (reference sequence).

J is TRBJ1-1 and V is TRBV6-5, with D maybe TRBD1 (6 bases). V lost 6 bases and J lost 2, with 16 bases in between. The germline CDR1 and CDR2 sequences are MNHEY and SVGAGI. The CDR3 is 15 residues long. CDR3 amino acids: CASSEGETGNTEAFF. The DNA for the CDR3 is TGTGCCAGCAGCGAGGGGGAGACAGGAAACACTGAAGCTTTCTTT.